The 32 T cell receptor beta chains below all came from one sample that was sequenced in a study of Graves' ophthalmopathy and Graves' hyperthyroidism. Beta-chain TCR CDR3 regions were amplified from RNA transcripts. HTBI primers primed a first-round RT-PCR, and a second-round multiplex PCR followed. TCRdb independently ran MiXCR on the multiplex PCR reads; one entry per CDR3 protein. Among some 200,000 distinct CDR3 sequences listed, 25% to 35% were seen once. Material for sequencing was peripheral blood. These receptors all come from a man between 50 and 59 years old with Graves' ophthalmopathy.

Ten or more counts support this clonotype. CDR3 nucleotide sequence: TGTGCCAGCAGGCCGAGTCGGGCCGGCCCCTACGAGCAGTACTTC. This encodes CASRPSRAGPYEQYF. The chain carries TRBV6-5 and TRBJ2-7; D unclear. V gave up 6 bases and J gave up 2 bases, with 17 bases separating them. The CDR3 length is 15 residues. Per germline, CDR1 MNHEY and CDR2 SVGAGI.

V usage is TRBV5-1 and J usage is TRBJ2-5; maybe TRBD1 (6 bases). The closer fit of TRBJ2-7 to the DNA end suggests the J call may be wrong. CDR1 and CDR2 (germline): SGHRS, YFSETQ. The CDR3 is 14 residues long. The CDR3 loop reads CASSPRRTVPEQYF. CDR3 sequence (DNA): TGCGCCAGCAGCCCCCGACGGACAGTTCCCGAGCAGTACTTC.

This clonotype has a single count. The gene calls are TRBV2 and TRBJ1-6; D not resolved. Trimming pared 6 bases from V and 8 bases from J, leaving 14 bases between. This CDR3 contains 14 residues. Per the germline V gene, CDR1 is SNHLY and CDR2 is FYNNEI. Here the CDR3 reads CASREGSSYSPLHF. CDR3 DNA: TGTGCCAGCAGGGAGGGCAGTAGCTATTCACCCCTCCACTTT. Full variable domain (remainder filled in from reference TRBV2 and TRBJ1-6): EPEVTQTPSHQVTQMGQEVILRCVPISNHLYFYWYRQILGQKVEFLVSFYNNEISEKSEIFDDQFSVERPDGSNFTLKIRSTKLEDSAMYFCASREGSSYSPLHFGNGTRLTVT.

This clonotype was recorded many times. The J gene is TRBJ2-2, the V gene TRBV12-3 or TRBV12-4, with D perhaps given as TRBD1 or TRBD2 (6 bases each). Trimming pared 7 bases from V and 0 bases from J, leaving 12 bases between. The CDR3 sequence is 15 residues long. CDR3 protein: CASTLGGANTGELFF. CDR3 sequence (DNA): TGTGCCAGCACTCTGGGGGGCGCGAACACCGGGGAGCTGTTTTTT.

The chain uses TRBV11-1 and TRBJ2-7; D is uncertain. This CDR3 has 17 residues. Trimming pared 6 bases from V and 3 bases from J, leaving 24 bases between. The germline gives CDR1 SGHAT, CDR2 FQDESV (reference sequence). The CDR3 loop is CASSGCLSAPGCYEQYF. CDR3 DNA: TGTGCCAGCAGTGGCTGTCTCAGCGCCCCGGGTTGCTACGAGCAGTACTTC.

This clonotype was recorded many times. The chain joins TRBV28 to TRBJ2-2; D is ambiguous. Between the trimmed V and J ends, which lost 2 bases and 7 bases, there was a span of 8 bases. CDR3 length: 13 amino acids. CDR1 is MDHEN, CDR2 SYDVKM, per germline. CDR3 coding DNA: TGTGCCAGCAGTTTAGTGGCAAGCGGGGAGCTGTTTTTT. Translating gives CASSLVASGELFF.

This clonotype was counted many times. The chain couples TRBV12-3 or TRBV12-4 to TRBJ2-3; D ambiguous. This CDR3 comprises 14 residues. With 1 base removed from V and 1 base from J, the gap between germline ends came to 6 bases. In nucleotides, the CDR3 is TGTGCCAGCAGTTTAGGGGCCGGCACAGATACGCAGTATTTT. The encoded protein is CASSLGAGTDTQYF.

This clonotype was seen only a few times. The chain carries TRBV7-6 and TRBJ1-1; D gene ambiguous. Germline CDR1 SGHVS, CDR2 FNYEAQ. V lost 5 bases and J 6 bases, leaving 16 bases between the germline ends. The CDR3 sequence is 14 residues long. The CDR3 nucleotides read TGTGCCAGCAGCCATTACCGCGTTAACTCTGAAGCTTTCTTT. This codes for CASSHYRVNSEAFF.

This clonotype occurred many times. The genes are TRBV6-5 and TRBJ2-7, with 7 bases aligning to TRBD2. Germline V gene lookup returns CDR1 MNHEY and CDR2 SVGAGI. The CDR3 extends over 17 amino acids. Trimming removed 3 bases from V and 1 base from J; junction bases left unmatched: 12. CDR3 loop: CASSYRSRGSISYEQYF. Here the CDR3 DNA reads TGTGCCAGCAGTTATCGAAGTCGCGGGAGCATATCCTACGAGCAGTACTTC.

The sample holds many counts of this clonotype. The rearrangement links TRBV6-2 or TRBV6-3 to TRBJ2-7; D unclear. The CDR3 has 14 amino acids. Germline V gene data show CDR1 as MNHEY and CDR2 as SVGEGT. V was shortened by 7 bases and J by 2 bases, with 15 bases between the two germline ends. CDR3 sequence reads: CASTKISPAYEQYF. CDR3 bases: TGTGCCAGCACCAAGATTTCACCGGCCTACGAGCAGTACTTC.

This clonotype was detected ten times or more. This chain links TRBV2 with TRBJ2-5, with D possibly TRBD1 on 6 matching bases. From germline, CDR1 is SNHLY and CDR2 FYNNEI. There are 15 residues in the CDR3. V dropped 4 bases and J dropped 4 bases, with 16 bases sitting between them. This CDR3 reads CASSAGVVRLETQYF. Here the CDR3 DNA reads TGTGCCAGCAGTGCAGGGGTCGTCCGGTTAGAGACCCAGTACTTC.

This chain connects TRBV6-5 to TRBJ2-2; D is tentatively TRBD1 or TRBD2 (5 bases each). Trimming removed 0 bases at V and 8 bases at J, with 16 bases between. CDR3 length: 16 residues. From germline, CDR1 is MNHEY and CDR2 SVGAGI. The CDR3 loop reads CASSYSTGTSRGELFF. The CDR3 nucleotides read TGTGCCAGCAGTTACTCGACTGGGACCTCAAGAGGGGAGCTGTTTTTT.

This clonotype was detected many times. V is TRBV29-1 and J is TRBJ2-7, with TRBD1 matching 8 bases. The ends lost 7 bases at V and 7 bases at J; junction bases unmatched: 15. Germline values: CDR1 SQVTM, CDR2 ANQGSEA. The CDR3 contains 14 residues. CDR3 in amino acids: CSATSGGATGEQYF. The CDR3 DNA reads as TGCAGCGCCACCTCAGGGGGCGCAACGGGTGAGCAGTACTTC.

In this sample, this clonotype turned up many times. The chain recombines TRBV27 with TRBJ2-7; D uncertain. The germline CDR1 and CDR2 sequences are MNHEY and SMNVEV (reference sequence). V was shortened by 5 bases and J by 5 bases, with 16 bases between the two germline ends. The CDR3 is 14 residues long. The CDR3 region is CASSGFGGSHEQYF. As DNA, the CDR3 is TGTGCCAGCAGTGGGTTCGGCGGTTCCCACGAGCAGTACTTC.

CDR3 amino acids: CASSDSGQFNTGELFF. The DNA of the CDR3 is TGTGCCAGCAGTGACTCGGGACAGTTTAACACCGGGGAGCTGTTTTTT. V is TRBV6-4 and J is TRBJ2-2, with 7 bases identical to TRBD1. This CDR3 region has 16 residues. The trim removed 0 bases at V and 2 bases at J, leaving 3 bases unmatched. CDR1 and CDR2 (germline): MRHNA, SNTAGT.

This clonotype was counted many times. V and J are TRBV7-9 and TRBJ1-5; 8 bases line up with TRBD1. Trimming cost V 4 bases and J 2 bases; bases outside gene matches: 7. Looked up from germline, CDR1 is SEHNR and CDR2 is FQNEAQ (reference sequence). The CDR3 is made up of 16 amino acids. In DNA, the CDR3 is TGTGCCAGCAGCTCGACAGGGGAGCAGGGCAATCAGCCCCAGCATTTT. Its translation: CASSSTGEQGNQPQHF.

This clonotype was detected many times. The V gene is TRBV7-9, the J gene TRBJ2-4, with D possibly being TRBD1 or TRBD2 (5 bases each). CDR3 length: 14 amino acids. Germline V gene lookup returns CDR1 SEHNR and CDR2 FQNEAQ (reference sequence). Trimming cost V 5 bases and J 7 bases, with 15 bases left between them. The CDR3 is CASSHRDRQNIQYF. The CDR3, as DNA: TGTGCCAGCAGCCACCGGGACCGGCAGAACATTCAGTACTTC.

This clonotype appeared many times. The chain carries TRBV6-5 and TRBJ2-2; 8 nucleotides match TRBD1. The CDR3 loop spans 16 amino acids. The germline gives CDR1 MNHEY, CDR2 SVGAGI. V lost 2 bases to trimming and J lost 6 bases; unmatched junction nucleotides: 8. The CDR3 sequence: CASSYQGTGGSGELFF. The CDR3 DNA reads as TGTGCCAGCAGTTACCAGGGGACAGGTGGTTCCGGGGAGCTGTTTTTT.

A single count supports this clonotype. The CDR3 DNA reads as TGCAGCGTTGACGGGAGTCGAACCGGGGAGCTGTTTTTT. Translation gives CSVDGSRTGELFF. The V call is TRBV29-1, the J call TRBJ2-2, with D possibly being TRBD2 (6 bases). Trimming removed 3 bases from V and 5 bases from J, with 10 bases in between. The CDR3 totals 13 residues. Germline CDR1 and CDR2: SQVTM and ANQGSEA.

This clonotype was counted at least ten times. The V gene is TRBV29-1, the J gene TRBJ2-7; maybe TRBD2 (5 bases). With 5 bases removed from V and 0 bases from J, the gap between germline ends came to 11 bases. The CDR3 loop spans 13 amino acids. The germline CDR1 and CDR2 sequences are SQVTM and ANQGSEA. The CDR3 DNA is TGCAGCGTTTCTAGCAAAAACTCCTACGAGCAGTACTTC. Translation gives CSVSSKNSYEQYF.

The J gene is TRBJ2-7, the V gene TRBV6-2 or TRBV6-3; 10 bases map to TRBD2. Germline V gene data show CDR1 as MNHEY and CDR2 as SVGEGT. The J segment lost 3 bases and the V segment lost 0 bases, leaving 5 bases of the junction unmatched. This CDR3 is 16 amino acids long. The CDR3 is CASSYSSSGSYYEQYF. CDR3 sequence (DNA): TGTGCCAGCAGTTACTCTTCTAGCGGGAGTTACTACGAGCAGTACTTC.

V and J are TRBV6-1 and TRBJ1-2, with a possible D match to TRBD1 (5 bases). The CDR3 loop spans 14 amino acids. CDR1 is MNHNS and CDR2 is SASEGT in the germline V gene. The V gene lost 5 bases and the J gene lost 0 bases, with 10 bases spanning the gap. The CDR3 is CASSRDGPNYGYTF. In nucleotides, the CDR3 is TGTGCCAGCAGTCGGGACGGTCCTAACTATGGCTACACCTTC.

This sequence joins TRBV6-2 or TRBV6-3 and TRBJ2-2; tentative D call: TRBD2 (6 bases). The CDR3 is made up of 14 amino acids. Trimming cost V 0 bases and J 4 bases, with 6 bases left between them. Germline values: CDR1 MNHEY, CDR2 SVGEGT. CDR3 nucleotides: TGTGCCAGCAGTTACTCCGGGGGCACCGGGGAGCTGTTTTTT. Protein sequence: CASSYSGGTGELFF.

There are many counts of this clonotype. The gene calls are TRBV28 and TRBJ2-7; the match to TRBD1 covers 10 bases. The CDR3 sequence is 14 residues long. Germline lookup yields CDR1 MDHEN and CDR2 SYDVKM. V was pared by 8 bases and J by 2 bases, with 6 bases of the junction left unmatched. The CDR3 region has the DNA TGTGCCAGCGGATCCGGACAGGGGGCCTACGAGCAGTACTTC. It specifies CASGSGQGAYEQYF. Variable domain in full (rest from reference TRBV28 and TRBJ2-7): DVKVTQSSRYLVKRTGEKVFLECVQDMDHENMFWYRQDPGLGLRLIYFSYDVKMKEKGDIPEGYSVSREKKERFSLILESASTNQTSMYLCASGSGQGAYEQYFGPGTRLTVT.

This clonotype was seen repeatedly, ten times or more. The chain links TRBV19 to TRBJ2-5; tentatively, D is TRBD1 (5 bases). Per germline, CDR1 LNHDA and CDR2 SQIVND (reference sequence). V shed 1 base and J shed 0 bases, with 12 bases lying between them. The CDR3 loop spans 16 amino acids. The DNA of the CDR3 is TGTGCCAGTAGTATAGGTCCAGGGCTGTACCAAGAGACCCAGTACTTC. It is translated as CASSIGPGLYQETQYF.

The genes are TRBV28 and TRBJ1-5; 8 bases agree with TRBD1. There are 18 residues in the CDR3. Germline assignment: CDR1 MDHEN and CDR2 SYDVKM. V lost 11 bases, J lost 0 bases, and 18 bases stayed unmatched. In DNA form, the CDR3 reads TGTGCCGCTTCGGGGGACAGGCGCCACTTATATAGCAATCAGCCCCAGCATTTT. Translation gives CAASGDRRHLYSNQPQHF.

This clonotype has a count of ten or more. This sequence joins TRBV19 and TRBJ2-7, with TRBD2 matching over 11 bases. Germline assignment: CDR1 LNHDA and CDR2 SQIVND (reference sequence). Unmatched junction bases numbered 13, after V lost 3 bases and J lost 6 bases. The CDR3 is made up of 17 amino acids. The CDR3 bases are TGTGCCAGTAGTATGGGTTTTCGGGGGACTAGCGGTACCGAGCAGTACTTC. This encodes CASSMGFRGTSGTEQYF. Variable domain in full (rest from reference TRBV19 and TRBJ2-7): DGGITQSPKYLFRKEGQNVTLSCEQNLNHDAMYWYRQDPGQGLRLIYYSQIVNDFQKGDIAEGYSVSREKKESFPLTVTSAQKNPTAFYLCASSMGFRGTSGTEQYFGPGTRLTVT.

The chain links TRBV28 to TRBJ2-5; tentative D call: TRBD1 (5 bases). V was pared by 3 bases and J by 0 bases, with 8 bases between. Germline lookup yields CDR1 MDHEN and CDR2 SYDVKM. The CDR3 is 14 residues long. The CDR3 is CASSFVRDQETQYF. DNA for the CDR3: TGTGCCAGCAGTTTTGTCAGGGACCAAGAGACCCAGTACTTC.

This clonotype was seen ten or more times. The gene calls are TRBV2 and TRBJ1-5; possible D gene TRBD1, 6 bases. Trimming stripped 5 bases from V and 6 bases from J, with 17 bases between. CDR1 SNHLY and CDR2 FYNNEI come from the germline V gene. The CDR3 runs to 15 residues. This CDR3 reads CASSPRDTGGQPQHF. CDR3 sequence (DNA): TGTGCCAGCAGTCCACGGGACACCGGGGGTCAGCCCCAGCATTTT.

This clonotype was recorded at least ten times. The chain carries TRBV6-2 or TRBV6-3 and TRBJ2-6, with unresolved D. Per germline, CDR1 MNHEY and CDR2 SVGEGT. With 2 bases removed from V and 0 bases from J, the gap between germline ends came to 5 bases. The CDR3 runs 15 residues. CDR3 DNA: TGTGCCAGCAGTTACACCCCCTCTGGGGCCAACGTCCTGACTTTC. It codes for CASSYTPSGANVLTF.

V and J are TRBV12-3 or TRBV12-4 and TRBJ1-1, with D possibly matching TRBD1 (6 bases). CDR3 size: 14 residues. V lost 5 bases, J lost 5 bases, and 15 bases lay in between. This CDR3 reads CASSLSIRGTEAFF. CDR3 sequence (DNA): TGTGCCAGCAGTCTCTCCATCAGGGGAACTGAAGCTTTCTTT.

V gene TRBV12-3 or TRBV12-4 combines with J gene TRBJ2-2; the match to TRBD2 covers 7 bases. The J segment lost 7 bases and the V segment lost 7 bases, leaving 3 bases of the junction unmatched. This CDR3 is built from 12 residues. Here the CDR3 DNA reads TGTGCCAGCACGACGGGGGGCGGGGAGCTGTTTTTT. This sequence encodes CASTTGGGELFF.